This TCR beta chain originates from a study of blood T cell repertoires in COVID-19. The wider study: The analysed material was cDNA or gDNA that came from T cells, B-cell-depleted T cells, or PBMCs.

In the authors' methods: Estimates of nucleated cell counts were drawn from the amplification of reference gene primers. Clones were sequenced by immunoSEQ multiplex PCR, and TCRdb holds only the in-frame ones, with some missing. V and J calls and clone size are given by that table; D and trimming were obtained from the DNA. Of approximately 240,000 clones in the sample, about 80% were seen once. The CDR3 length is 14 residues. Germline loops: CDR1 ENHRY, CDR2 SYGVKD. J gave up 3 bases and V 4 bases, and 4 bases lay outside the gene matches. This sequence was found in an elderly woman with active or convalescent COVID-19. Sequenced sample: peripheral blood. The rearrangement joins TRBV10-3 to TRBJ2-5; TRBD1 matches 8 bases. Here the CDR3 DNA reads TGTGCCATCAGTGGGACAGGGATTGAAGAGACCCAGTACTTC. It codes for CAISGTGIEETQYF.